This T cell receptor (beta chain) was found in a study of blood T cells in healthy people across ages. Overall study context: Template-switching capture recovered about one barcoded beta molecule per two T cells. Study observations and caveats: Age advanced and TCR beta diversity per million T cells fell, roughly linearly.

This clonotype was seen more than once but under ten times. What it binds is not known. For the second PCR, which ran for roughly 6 to 12 cycles, a sample-barcoded 5' primer and a J-beta primer mix were used. Template switching added a 12-random-nucleotide identifier to every cDNA molecule. Via MiXCR, TCRdb re-called the 5' RACE reads, giving one row per CDR3 protein. Of 1.5 million to 1.9 million distinct CDR3 sequences detected, around 40% appear once; the ten largest clones hold just over 4%. This CDR3 is 14 amino acids long. The germline CDR1 and CDR2 sequences are SGDLS and YYNGEE. V lost 3 bases and J lost 5, with 12 bases in between. Every sample gave at least 5.5 micrograms of total RNA when it was extracted.

This rearrangement joins TRBV9 to TRBJ2-1; D remains ambiguous. This clonotype originated in a woman between 18 and 29 years old in good health. The specimen sequenced was blood. The CDR3 nucleotides are TGTGCCAGCAGCGCGGACGGCCGGAACAATGAGCAGTTCTTC. Protein: CASSADGRNNEQFF.